The sequence of this T cell receptor beta chain was determined in a study of shared clonotypes between healthy human individuals. Overall study context: Samples came from a couple of female and a few male donors aged 18 to 49. The plates for each donor numbered three CD4 naive, three CD4 memory, two CD8 naive and one CD8 memory.

Assay: immunoSEQ multiplex PCR; the TCRdb copy retains only in-frame clones and omits some. The repertoire holds roughly 2.5 million clones, around nine tenths seen once, with roughly 0.14% in the top ten. This CDR3 is built from 16 residues. Looked up from germline, CDR1 is SGHRS and CDR2 is YFSETQ. This clone showed up just once. Sequencing used naive CD4+ T cells sorted from blood. The subset was: CD45RA+ positively selected. The sequence was collected from a man between 18 and 29 years old in good health. J is TRBJ2-5 and V is TRBV5-1; TRBD1 agrees at 10 bases. The J call could be wrong; TRBJ2-7 is a better fit for the DNA end. The CDR3 here is CASSLPKGTGDYEQYF. The CDR3 DNA follows: TGCGCCAGCAGCTTACCAAAAGGGACAGGGGACTACGAGCAGTACTTC.